The rows below give T cell receptor beta chains drawn from one sample of a study of cytomegalovirus exposure and HLA in healthy donors. Assay used: immunoSEQ multiplex PCR; TCRdb lists only in-frame clones, some missing. The sample has around 99,000 clones; 76% are singletons. Source material: PBMCs. The receptors were gathered from a woman aged 45-59 years in good health and CMV-seropositive. The CDR3 runs from the conserved cysteine through the conserved F or W. A D gene is named only where the DNA matches it firmly. The listing skips clone size in some rows; elsewhere it reads once, few, many or a size class.

>TRBV19|-|TRBD2|TRBJ2-1
TGTGCCAGTAGGGAGACTAGCGGGACCTTTAGCAATGAGCAGTTCTTC
CASRETSGTFSNEQFF
>TRBV11-3|few|TRBD1|TRBJ2-1
TGTGCCAGCAGCCGTGGGACAGCTTCCTACAATGAGCAGTTCTTC
CASSRGTASYNEQFF
>TRBV28|-|-|TRBJ2-7
TGTGCCAGCAGCACTTCAAGGGGGGGACAGGTCCCCTACGAGCAGTACTTC
CASSTSRGGQVPYEQYF
>TRBV27|-|-|TRBJ1-2
TGTGCCAGCAGCAGGTTCGGGGGGGTGTATGGCTACACCTTC
CASSRFGGVYGYTF
>TRBV7-2|-|-|TRBJ1-2
TGTGCCAGCAATGCGGGGAGGGGGGAGCCTAACTATGGCTACACCTTC
CASNAGRGEPNYGYTF
>TRBV19|-|TRBD1|TRBJ1-1
TGTGCCAGTTCTCTACAGGGGAGCATGAACACTGAAGCTTTCTTT
CASSLQGSMNTEAFF
>TRBV5-1|once|-|TRBJ1-1
TGCGCCAGCAGCTTGGGTGGCGGGAACACTGAAGCTTTCTTT
CASSLGGGNTEAFF
>TRBV19|-|TRBD1|TRBJ2-5
TGTGCCAGTAGTATTCGGGGACAGGGGTCGGTTGGGCAAGAGACCCAGTACTTC
CASSIRGQGSVGQETQYF
>TRBV18|once|-|TRBJ2-3
TGTGCCAGCTCACCACCCAGCGGAGATACGCAGTATTTT
CASSPPSGDTQYF
>TRBV7-9|-|-|TRBJ2-1
TGTGCCAGCAGCTCTGAGGGACTCCTGTACAATGAGCAGTTCTTC
CASSSEGLLYNEQFF
>TRBV7-2|-|TRBD2|TRBJ2-1
TGTGCCAGCAGAACTAGCGGGGGGTTTGATGAGCAGTTCTTC
CASRTSGGFDEQFF
>TRBV6-1|-|TRBD1|TRBJ1-2
TGTGCCAGCAAACCCTCGACAGGGCCGGTCGGAGGCTACACCTTC
CASKPSTGPVGGYTF
>TRBV19|-|-|TRBJ2-2
TGTGCCAGTAGTTCCAAGAGAGGGGAGCTGTTTTTT
CASSSKRGELFF
>TRBV6-1|-|TRBD1|TRBJ1-5
TGTGCCAGCTCTCAGGGGGCCCAACAGCCCCAGCATTTT
CASSQGAQQPQHF
>TRBV2|-|TRBD1|TRBJ2-7
TGTGCCAGCAGAGGGCAGGGGGCTTACGAGCAGTACTTC
CASRGQGAYEQYF
>TRBV6-6|-|TRBD2|TRBJ2-2
TGTGCCAGCAGCCGGGGGCTAGCGGGAGGTGTCGGGGAGCTGTTTTTT
CASSRGLAGGVGELFF
>TRBV9|-|-|TRBJ1-6
TGTGCCAGCAGCGTAGGCGGGGATTTTTCACCCCTCCACTTT
CASSVGGDFSPLHF
>TRBV21-1|-|-|TRBJ1-2
TGTGCCAGCAGCAAAGGGGGGACAGGGAGTGGCTACACCTTC
CASSKGGTGSGYTF
>TRBV11-2|few|TRBD2|TRBJ2-7
TGTGCCAGCAGGTGTCACCTTGGGACTAGCGGGAGTAGGTACGAGCAGTACTTC
CASRCHLGTSGSRYEQYF
>TRBV7-8|-|-|TRBJ1-1
TGTGCCAGCAGCTTAGGGCTAGAGGGCACTGAAGCTTTCTTT
CASSLGLEGTEAFF
>TRBV11-3|-|TRBD2|TRBJ2-1
TGTGCCAGCAGCCCCTTCCGGACTAGCGGGGGGTTCAATGAGCAGTTCTTC
CASSPFRTSGGFNEQFF
>TRBV21-1|-|-|TRBJ2-7
TGTGCCAGCATCAAAGTCACGGGGAGCTACGAGCAGTACTTC
CASIKVTGSYEQYF
>TRBV4-3|-|TRBD1|TRBJ2-1
TGCGCCAGCAGCCCTCTGGGGCAGGGGGCCTACAATGAGCAGTTCTTC
CASSPLGQGAYNEQFF
>TRBV19|-|TRBD1|TRBJ1-5
TGTGCCAGTAGCCCCCGGGACAGGGGAGGCAATCAGCCCCAGCATTTT
CASSPRDRGGNQPQHF
>TRBV18|-|TRBD1|TRBJ2-1
TGTGCCAGCTCCCGGGACAGCGGCAATGAGCAGTTCTTC
CASSRDSGNEQFF